This TCR beta chain is drawn from a study of monozygotic twins with inflammatory bowel disease (dated by TCRdb to about 2019). Describing the broader study: The complete study included about 28 monozygotic twin pairs: 19 IBD-discordant Danish pairs and nine German pairs, of which four were IBD-concordant and five were IBD-discordant. The search for disease-associated traits relied mainly on comparing, within discordant pairs, IBD patients with their genetically identical healthy co-twins. Each individual had, on average, about 151 000 unique TCRalpha sequences and 181 000 unique TCRbeta sequences available for analysis. What the work shows at the level of the full study, not this receptor alone: Background noise and inter-individual variability may have been introduced into the repertoires by the differing immunosuppressive treatments among patients. TCRbeta repertoire diversity, by inverse Simpson index, was decreased in IBD patients compared with their healthy co-twins. Compared with healthy twins, IBD patients had fewer clonotypes in common with other individuals, a difference most pronounced in patients showing signs of disease activity. Repertoire similarity did not differ between concordant and discordant twins, possibly due to limited statistical power. The analysis was unable to tell different T cell subtypes apart. The results gave no support for a single strong signal or clonotype linked to IBD.

To prepare the library, 5' RACE was applied. Preparation of each TCR library used roughly 3,300 ng of total RNA. For each sample, cDNA synthesis with SMARTScribe reverse transcriptase was split into eight separate reactions. During cDNA synthesis, unique molecular identifiers containing a 6-nucleotide sample barcode were introduced by template switching. Amplification of TCRalpha and TCRbeta cDNA involved two nested PCRs of around 16 and 10 cycles, and each PCR was followed by bead purification. Before amplification, the cDNA was treated with uracil DNA-glycosylase and purified using the QIAquick PCR purification kit. The second PCR added Illumina TruSeq-compatible adapters along with sample-specific barcodes. Library quality and concentration were checked on TapeStation and Qubit, and libraries were pooled at about 4.9 ng each. The pooled libraries were sequenced with 2 x 100 bp reads and custom sequencing primers on an Illumina HiSeq2500 single-index Rapid Run. In the source study's methods: MiGEC version 1.2.6 was used for UMI-based consensus assembly, which corrected PCR and sequencing errors. V(D)J alignment, clonotype assembly and CDR3 extraction were performed with MiXCR version 2.1.1. Gene usage, clonotype sharing and MAIT/NKT TCR abundance were normalised by analysing the top 1000, 10 000 and 20 000 clonotypes per sample. Diversity was computed as the inverse Simpson index with the vegan R package after downsampling to 27 000 UMIs. Paired Mann-Whitney U tests on discordant twin pairs were used, with Benjamini-Hochberg multiple-testing correction. Each entry corresponds to one CDR3 protein sequence from reads that TCRdb reprocessed, and DNA is not given. The V and J calls shown here were made by TCRdb, not taken from the authors' results. The data table for this sample lists approximately 330,000 distinct CDR3 sequences. In total, the top ten clones hold roughly 2% of the sample.

Comments on this clonotype: Its specific antigen is unknown.

An approximately 2.5 ml peripheral blood sample was drawn into PAXgene tubes per donor and stored at -80°C. Total RNA was isolated from whole blood with the PAXgene blood miRNA kit on an automated QIAcube, without T cell sorting. Peripheral blood from monozygotic twin pairs, either concordant or discordant for inflammatory bowel disease, underwent deep TCRalpha and TCRbeta repertoire profiling that used unique molecular barcoding. For every twin pair, smoking habits were documented, and each individual was categorised as a current, former or never smoker. CDR1 is given as SGHNT and CDR2 as YYREEE, both from the germline V gene (reference sequence). The CDR3 runs 16 residues from the cysteine to the phenylalanine. The DNA sequence is not available.

The rearranged chain carries TRBV5-4 and TRBJ2-1; TCRdb names TRBD2, which stays unverified in the absence of DNA. Sequencing was done on a sample of blood. This clonotype was obtained from a human donor with ulcerative colitis or Crohn's disease, or a healthy co-twin of an affected twin (not recorded which). The CDR3: CASSLGLAVTGNEQFF. Extended through the reference TRBV5-4 and TRBJ2-1 proteins, this CDR3 yields the full variable domain: ETGVTQSPTHLIKTRGQQVTLRCSSQSGHNTVSWYQQALGQGPQFIFQYYREEENGRGNFPPRFSGLQFPNYSSELNVNALELDDSALYLCASSLGLAVTGNEQFFGPGTRLTVL.